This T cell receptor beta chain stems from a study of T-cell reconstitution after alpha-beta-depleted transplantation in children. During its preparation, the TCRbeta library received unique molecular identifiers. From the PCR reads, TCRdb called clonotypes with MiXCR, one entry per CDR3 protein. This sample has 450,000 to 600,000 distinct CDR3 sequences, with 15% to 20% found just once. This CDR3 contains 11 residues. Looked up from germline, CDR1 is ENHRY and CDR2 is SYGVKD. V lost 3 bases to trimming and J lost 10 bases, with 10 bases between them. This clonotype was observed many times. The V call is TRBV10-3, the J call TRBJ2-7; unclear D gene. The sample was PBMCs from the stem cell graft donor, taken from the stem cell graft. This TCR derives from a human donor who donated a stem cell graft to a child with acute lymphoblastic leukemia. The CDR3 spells CAISDDTEQYF. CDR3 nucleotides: TGTGCCATCAGTGACGACACCGAACAGTACTTC.